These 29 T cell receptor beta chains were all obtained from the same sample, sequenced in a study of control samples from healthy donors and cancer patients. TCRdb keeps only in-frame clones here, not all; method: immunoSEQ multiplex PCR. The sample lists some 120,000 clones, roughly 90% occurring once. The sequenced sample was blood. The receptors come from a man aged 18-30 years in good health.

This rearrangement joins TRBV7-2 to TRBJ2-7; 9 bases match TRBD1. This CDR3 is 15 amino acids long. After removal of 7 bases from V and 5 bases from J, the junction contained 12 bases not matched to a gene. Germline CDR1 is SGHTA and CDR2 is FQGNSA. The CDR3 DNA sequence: TGTGCCAGCACCCCCCAACAGGGGGCGAGGGACGAGCAGTACTTC. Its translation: CASTPQQGARDEQYF.

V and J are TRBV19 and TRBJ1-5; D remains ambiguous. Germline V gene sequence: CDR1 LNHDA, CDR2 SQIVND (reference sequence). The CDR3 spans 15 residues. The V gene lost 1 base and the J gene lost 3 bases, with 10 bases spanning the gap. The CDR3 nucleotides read TGTGCCAGTAGTATAGGGTTGGAAACCAATCAGCCCCAGCATTTT. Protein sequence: CASSIGLETNQPQHF.

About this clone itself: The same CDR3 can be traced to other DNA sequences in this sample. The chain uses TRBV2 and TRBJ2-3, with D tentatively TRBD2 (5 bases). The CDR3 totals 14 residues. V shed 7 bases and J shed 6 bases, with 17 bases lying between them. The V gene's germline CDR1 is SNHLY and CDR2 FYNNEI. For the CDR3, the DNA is TGTGCCAGCAAAAGTGCGGGCTCCTCGGATACGCAGTATTTT. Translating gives CASKSAGSSDTQYF.

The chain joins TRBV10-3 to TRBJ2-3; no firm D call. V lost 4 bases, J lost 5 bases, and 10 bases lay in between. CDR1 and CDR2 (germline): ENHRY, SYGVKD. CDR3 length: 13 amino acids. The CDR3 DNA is TGTGCCATCAGTGCTCAGAGTGGAGATACGCAGTATTTT. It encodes CAISAQSGDTQYF.

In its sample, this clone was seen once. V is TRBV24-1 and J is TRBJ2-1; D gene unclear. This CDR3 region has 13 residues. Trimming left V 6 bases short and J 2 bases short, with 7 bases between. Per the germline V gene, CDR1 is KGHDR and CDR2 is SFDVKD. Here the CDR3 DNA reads TGTGCCACCAGTCAGGCGGCCTACAATGAGCAGTTCTTC. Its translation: CATSQAAYNEQFF.

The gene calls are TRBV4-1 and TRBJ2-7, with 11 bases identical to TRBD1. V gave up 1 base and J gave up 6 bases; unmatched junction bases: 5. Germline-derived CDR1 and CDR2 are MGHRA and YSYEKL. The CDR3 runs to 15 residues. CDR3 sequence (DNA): TGCGCCAGCAGCCAAGCCGGGACAGGGGGTGGCGAGCAGTACTTC. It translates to CASSQAGTGGGEQYF.

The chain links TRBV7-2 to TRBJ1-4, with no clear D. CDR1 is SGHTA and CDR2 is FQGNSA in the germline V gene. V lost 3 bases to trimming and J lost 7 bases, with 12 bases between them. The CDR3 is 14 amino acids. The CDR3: CASSFRRTSEKLFF. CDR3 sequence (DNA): TGTGCCAGCAGCTTTCGCCGTACCAGTGAAAAACTGTTTTTT.

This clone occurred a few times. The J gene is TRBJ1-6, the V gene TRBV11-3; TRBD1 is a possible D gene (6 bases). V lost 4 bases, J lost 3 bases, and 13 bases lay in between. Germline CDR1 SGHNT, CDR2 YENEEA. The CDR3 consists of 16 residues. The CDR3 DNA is TGTGCCAGCAGCTGGTCGAAAGGGGGCTATAATTCACCCCTCCACTTT. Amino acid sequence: CASSWSKGGYNSPLHF.

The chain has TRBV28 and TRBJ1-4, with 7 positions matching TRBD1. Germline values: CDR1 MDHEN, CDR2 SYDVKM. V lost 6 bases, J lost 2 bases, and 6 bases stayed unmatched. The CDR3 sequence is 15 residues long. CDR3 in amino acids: CASRLPQGTNEKLFF. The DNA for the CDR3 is TGTGCCAGCAGGCTCCCACAGGGGACTAATGAAAAACTGTTTTTT.

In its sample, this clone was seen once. In nucleotides, the CDR3 is TGCGCCAGCAGTCAATCCGGGGGACAGGGGGCTTCAGAGACCCAGTACTTC. It yields the protein CASSQSGGQGASETQYF. The genes are TRBV23-1 and TRBJ2-5; 12 bases agree with TRBD1. TRBV23-1 is assigned to the ORF class and has an uncertain function. This CDR3 is 17 amino acids long. J gave up 4 bases and V 0 bases, and 6 bases lay outside the gene matches.

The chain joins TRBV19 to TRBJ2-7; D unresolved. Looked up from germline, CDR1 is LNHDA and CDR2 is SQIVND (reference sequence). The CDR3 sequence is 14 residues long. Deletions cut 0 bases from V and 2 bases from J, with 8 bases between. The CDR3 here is CASSIELNTYEQYF. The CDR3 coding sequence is TGTGCCAGTAGTATAGAGTTAAATACCTACGAGCAGTACTTC.

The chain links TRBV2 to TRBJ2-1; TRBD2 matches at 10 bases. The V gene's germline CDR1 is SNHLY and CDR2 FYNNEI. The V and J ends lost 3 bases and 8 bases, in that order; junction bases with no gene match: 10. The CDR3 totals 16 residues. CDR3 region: CASSEAGLAGVDEQFF. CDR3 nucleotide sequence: TGTGCCAGCAGTGAGGCCGGGCTAGCGGGAGTGGATGAGCAGTTCTTC.

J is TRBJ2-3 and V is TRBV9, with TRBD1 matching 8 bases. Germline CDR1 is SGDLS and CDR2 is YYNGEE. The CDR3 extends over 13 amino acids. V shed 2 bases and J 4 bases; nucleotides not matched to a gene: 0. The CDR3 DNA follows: TGTGCCAGCAGCGTGACAGGGGCAGATACGCAGTATTTT. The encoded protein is CASSVTGADTQYF.

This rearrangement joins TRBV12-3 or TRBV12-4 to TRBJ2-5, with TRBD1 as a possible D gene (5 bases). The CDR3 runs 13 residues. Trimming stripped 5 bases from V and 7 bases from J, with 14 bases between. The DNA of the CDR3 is TGTGCCAGCAGTCTACAGGTCTCGGGGACCCAGTACTTC. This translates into CASSLQVSGTQYF.

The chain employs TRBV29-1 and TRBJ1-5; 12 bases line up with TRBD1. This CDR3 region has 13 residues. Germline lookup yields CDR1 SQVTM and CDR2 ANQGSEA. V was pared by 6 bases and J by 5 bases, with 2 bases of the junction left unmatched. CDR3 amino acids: CSVGQGADQPQHF. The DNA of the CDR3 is TGCAGCGTGGGACAGGGGGCAGATCAGCCCCAGCATTTT.

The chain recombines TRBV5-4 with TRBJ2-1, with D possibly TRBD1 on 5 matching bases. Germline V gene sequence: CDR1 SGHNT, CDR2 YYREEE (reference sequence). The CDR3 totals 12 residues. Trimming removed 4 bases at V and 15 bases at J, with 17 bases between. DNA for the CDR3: TGTGCCAGCAGCCAGGCTGGGGCCAGGGCGTTCTTC. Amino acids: CASSQAGARAFF. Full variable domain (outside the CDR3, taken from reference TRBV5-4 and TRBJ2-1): ETGVTQSPTHLIKTRGQQVTLRCSSQSGHNTVSWYQQALGQGPQFIFQYYREEENGRGNFPPRFSGLQFPNYSSELNVNALELDDSALYLCASSQAGARAFFGPGTRLTVL.

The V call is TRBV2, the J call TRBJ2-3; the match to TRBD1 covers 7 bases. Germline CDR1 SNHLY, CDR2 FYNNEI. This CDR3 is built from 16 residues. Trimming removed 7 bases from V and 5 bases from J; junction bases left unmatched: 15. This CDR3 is CASTTDNRGTGDTQYF. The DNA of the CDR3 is TGTGCCAGCACGACTGATAACAGGGGCACGGGAGATACGCAGTATTTT.

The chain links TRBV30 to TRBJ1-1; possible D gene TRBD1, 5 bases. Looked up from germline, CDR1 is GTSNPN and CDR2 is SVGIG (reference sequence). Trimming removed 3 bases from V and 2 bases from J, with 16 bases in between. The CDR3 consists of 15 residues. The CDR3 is CAWSDVETDNTEAFF. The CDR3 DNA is TGTGCCTGGAGCGATGTTGAGACAGATAACACTGAAGCTTTCTTT.

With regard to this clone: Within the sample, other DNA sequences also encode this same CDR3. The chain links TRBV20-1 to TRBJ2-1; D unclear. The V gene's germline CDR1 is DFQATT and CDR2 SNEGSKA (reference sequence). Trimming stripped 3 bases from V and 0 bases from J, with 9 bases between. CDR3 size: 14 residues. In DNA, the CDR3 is TGCAGTGCTAGTTCGGGCAGCTCCTACAATGAGCAGTTCTTC. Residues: CSASSGSSYNEQFF.

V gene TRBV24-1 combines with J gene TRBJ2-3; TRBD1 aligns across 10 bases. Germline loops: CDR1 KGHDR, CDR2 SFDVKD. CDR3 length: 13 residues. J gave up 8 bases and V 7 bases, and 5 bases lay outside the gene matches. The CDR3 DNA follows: TGTGCCACCAGCCGACAGGGGGCGGGTACGCAGTATTTT. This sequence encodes CATSRQGAGTQYF.

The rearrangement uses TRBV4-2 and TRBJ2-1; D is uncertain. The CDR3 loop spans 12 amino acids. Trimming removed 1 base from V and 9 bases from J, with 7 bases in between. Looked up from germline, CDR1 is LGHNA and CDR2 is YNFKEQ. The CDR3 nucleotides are TGTGCCAGCAGCCAAGGGATCGGTGAGCAGTTCTTC. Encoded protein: CASSQGIGEQFF.

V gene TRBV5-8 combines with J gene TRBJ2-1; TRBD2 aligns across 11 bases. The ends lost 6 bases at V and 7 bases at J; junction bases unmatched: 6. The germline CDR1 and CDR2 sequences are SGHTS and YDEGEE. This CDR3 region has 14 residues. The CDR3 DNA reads TGTGCCAGCACACTGGGACTAGCGGTTAATGAGCAGTTCTTC. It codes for CASTLGLAVNEQFF.

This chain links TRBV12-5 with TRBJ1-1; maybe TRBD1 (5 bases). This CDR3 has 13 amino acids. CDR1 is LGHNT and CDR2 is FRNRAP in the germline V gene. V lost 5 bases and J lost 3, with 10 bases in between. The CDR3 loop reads CASGQSGYTEAFF. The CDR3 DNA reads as TGTGCTAGTGGTCAATCAGGGTACACTGAAGCTTTCTTT.

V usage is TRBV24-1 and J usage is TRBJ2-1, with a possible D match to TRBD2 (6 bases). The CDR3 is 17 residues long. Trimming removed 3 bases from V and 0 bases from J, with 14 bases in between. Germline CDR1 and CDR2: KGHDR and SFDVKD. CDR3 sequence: CATSDGGTISSYNEQFF. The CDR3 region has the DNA TGTGCCACCAGTGATGGGGGGACGATCAGCTCCTACAATGAGCAGTTCTTC.

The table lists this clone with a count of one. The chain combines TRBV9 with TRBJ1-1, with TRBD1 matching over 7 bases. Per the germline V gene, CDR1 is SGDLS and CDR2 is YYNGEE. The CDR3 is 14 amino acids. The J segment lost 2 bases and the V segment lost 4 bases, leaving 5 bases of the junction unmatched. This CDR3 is CASSPGDRNTEAFF. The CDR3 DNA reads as TGTGCCAGCAGCCCAGGGGACAGAAACACTGAAGCTTTCTTT.

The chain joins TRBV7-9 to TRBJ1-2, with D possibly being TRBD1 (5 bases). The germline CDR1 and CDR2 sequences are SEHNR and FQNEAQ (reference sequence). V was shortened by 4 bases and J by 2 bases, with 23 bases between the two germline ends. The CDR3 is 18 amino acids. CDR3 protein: CASSSPIVGRRTNYGYTF. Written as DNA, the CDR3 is TGTGCCAGCAGCTCCCCGATTGTGGGGCGAAGGACGAACTATGGCTACACCTTC.

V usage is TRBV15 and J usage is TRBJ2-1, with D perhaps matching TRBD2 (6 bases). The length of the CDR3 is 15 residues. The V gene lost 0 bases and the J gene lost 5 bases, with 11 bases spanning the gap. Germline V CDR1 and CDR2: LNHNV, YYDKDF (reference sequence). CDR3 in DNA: TGTGCCACCAGCAGAGACGGGAGAAGGGACAATGAGCAGTTCTTC. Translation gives CATSRDGRRDNEQFF.

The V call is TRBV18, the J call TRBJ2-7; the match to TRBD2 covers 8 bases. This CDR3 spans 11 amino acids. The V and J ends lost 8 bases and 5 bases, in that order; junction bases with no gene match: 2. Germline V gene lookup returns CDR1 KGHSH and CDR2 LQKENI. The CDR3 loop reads CASRGGHEQYF. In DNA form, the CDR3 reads TGTGCCAGCCGGGGGGGCCACGAGCAGTACTTC.

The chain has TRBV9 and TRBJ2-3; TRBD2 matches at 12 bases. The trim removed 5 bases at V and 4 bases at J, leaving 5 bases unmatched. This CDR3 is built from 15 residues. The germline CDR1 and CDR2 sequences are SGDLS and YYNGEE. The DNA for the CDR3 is TGTGCCAGCAGGGCTAGCGGGAGGGCCGCAGATACGCAGTATTTT. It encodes CASRASGRAADTQYF.